A selection of T cell receptor beta chains follows, all from one sample in a study of T cells in Graves' hyperthyroidism and ophthalmopathy. TCRdb ran MiXCR on the multiplex PCR reads and lists one entry per CDR3 protein. The sample contains fewer than 600,000 distinct CDR3 sequences, 14% of which appear only once. The sequenced sample consisted of blood. These receptors were collected from a young woman with Graves' hyperthyroidism. The CDR3 runs from the conserved cysteine through the conserved F or W. D genes are given only for firm matches. Not all rows give a size; the values are once, few, many and, for expanded clones, a class.

>many|TRBJ1-2|TRBV12-5|TRBD1
TGTGCTAGTGGCTTAGACAGGGTGAATGGCTACACCTTC
CASGLDRVNGYTF
>NA|TRBJ2-1|TRBV4-1|TRBD2
TGCGCCAGCAGCCAAGCCGACAACCGGGAGGGCCGGTACAATGAGCAGTTCTTC
CASSQADNREGRYNEQFF
>once|TRBJ2-1|TRBV5-1|NA
TGCGCCAGCAGCTTCCGAGCCCCTAATGAGCAGTTCTTC
CASSFRAPNEQFF
>NA|TRBJ2-3|TRBV2|NA
TGTGCCAGCAGTGAAGTCTTACTAGATCCGGTAGATACGCAGTATTTT
CASSEVLLDPVDTQYF
>many|TRBJ2-1|TRBV11-3|TRBD2
TGTGCCAGCAGTTCTTCTAGCGGGAGTTACCACAATGAGCAGTTCTTC
CASSSSSGSYHNEQFF
>many|TRBJ1-4|TRBV2|TRBD1
TGTGCCAGCAGACAAGCCAGGGGGCAACTTGGAGAGGGACTGTTTTTT
CASRQARGQLGEGLFF
>many|TRBJ2-2|TRBV28|TRBD2
TGTGCCAGCAGTCCTAGCGGGAGGGCCTACACCGGGGAGCTGTTTTTT
CASSPSGRAYTGELFF
>many|TRBJ2-1|TRBV5-6|TRBD2
TGTGCCAGCAGCTTCCTGACTAGCGGGTACTACAATGAGCAGTTCTTC
CASSFLTSGYYNEQFF
>few|TRBJ1-1|TRBV19|NA
TGTGCCAGTAGTAACGGCGAGACTGAAGCTTTCTTT
CASSNGETEAFF
>few|TRBJ2-7|TRBV5-1|TRBD1
TGCGCCAGCAAACCGGGACAGGGAGTCAATTACGAGCAGTACTTC
CASKPGQGVNYEQYF
>many|TRBJ2-7|TRBV6-1|NA
TGTGCCAGCACCAAGGTACAGCCCTACGAGCAGTACTTC
CASTKVQPYEQYF
>many|TRBJ2-1|TRBV20-1|TRBD2
TGCAGTGCTAGGGCGACTAGCGGGAGAATCAATGAGCAGTTCTTC
CSARATSGRINEQFF
>NA|TRBJ1-1|TRBV10-2|TRBD1
TGCGCCAGCAGGGAAACAGGGGGCACTGAAGCTTTCTTT
CASRETGGTEAFF
>many|TRBJ2-1|TRBV2|NA
TGTGCCAGCAACCTTTACAATGAGCAGTTCTTC
CASNLYNEQFF
>NA|TRBJ2-1|TRBV9|NA
TGTGCCAGCAGCGTAGCGGGGCAGGGATACAATGAGCAGTTCTTC
CASSVAGQGYNEQFF
>few|TRBJ2-1|TRBV19|NA
TGTGCCAGTGTAGGGGGCCGAGGGGAGGGGAATGAGCAGTTCTTC
CASVGGRGEGNEQFF
>few|TRBJ2-1|TRBV9|NA
TGTGCCAGCAGCGGGACCCGGGGGAGGAGTAGCTCCTACAATGAGCAGTTCTTC
CASSGTRGRSSSYNEQFF
>many|TRBJ1-2|TRBV10-3|NA
TGTGCCATCACCAGGGAACTGAAAAACTATGGCTACACCTTC
CAITRELKNYGYTF
>NA|TRBJ1-1|TRBV7-2|NA
TGTGCCAGCAGCTTACATCGGGGGGTAACTGAAGCTTTCTTT
CASSLHRGVTEAFF
>many|TRBJ2-5|TRBV19|NA
TGTGCCAGTAGTATAGCAGGGGCTGGAGAGACCCAGTACTTC
CASSIAGAGETQYF
>medium-sized|TRBJ1-1|TRBV7-9|NA
TGTGCCAGCAGCTTATCTTGGAGGGGGGTCTTT
CASSLSWRGVF
>few|TRBJ1-1|TRBV24-1|NA
TGTGCCACCAGTGCATGGGAAAACACTGAAGCTTTCTTT
CATSAWENTEAFF
>many|TRBJ1-5|TRBV13|NA
TGTGCCAGCAGCTTCTCAGAGGCCAATCAGCCCCAGCATTTT
CASSFSEANQPQHF
>few|TRBJ1-1|TRBV19|NA
TGTGCCACCGAGCTTCAGGGAGGGGACACTGAAGCTTTCTTT
CATELQGGDTEAFF
>many|TRBJ2-2|TRBV12-3/TRBV12-4|NA
TGTGCCAGCAGCCCATCTAGTGGCGGACCTAACACCGGGGAGCTGTTTTTT
CASSPSSGGPNTGELFF
>few|TRBJ1-2|TRBV14|NA
TGTGCCAGCAGCCAAGTGGAGAGCTATGGCTACACCTTC
CASSQVESYGYTF
>many|TRBJ1-6|TRBV11-2|NA
TGTGCCAGCGCTTTGGATTTAAATTCACCCCTCCACTTT
CASALDLNSPLHF
>many|TRBJ2-3|TRBV5-1|TRBD2
TGCGCCAGCAGCTTGTCTCTCGGGACTACCCGCACAGATACGCAGTATTTT
CASSLSLGTTRTDTQYF
>NA|TRBJ1-6|TRBV6-5|NA
TGTGCCAGCAGTTACCCGGGAGAGATAGATAATTCACCCCTCCACTTT
CASSYPGEIDNSPLHF
>many|TRBJ2-5|TRBV20-1|NA
TGCAGTGCTAGATTCCCTGGTGGAGAGACCCAGTACTTC
CSARFPGGETQYF
>few|TRBJ2-3|TRBV29-1|NA
TGCAGCGTTGAAGGGGGATGGGGCGCAGATACGCAGTATTTT
CSVEGGWGADTQYF
>NA|TRBJ2-5|TRBV5-1|NA
TGCGCCAGCAGCTTGGCAGGGCCGCGCCAGTACTTC
CASSLAGPRQYF
>NA|TRBJ2-1|TRBV3-1|NA
TGTGCCAGCAGCCAAGATCCCGAGGGGGGAGTGATCTACAATGAGCAGTTCTTC
CASSQDPEGGVIYNEQFF